This record concerns one TCR beta chain sequence. Its antigen has not been determined. Per-base qualities were not stored, and no clone one base away is much larger. This specimen comes from a study of beta chain features in type 1 diabetes (dated 2018 in TCRdb). Broadly, across the study: Mean age, gender distribution, total cell number and subset yield did not differ between patients and healthy donors. The study compared the TCRB repertoires of sorted circulating CD4+ T cell subsets in recently diagnosed type 1 diabetes patients with those in matched healthy donors. Regulatory and stem cell-like memory subsets were obtained from only 8 patients and about eight healthy donors, while naive and central memory subsets were obtained from all 28 donors. A total of roughly 99,000,000 sorted cells were examined across all samples, and the number of cells per subset was strongly correlated with RNA yield. Beyond this particular receptor, the publication reports: At VDJ recombination sites, patients with type 1 diabetes made fewer insertions and deleted more nucleotides, a pattern implying thymic rearrangement abnormalities. Sequencing cDNA rather than genomic DNA could over-represent highly expressing activated cells, although activation and CD3 levels did not differ between groups. Shorter templates might have been favored by PCR, but patient and control samples were amplified and corrected together, so both groups would have been affected equally by any skew. Type 1 diabetes patients showed a moderate but significant shortening of TCRB CDR3 length in all four CD4+ subsets. Naive, central memory and regulatory TCRB repertoires appeared more similar among patients than among healthy donors. Only small numbers of individuals were included in the HLA sub-analyses, which left unresolved whether HLA type had any influence on TCRB rearrangement.

Germline trimming: 5 bases from V, 8 bases from J; junction bases outside gene matches: 5. From cysteine to phenylalanine, the CDR3 is 12 amino acids long. The sequence is cut down to CDR3 DNA, 36 bases in frame from base 1. Based on the germline V gene, the CDR1 and CDR2 sequences are SNHLY and FYNNEI. A single peripheral blood draw of around 120 mL on average was collected from each donor into heparinised tubes. Naive, central memory, regulatory and stem cell-like memory CD4+ T cells were sorted on a BD FACSAria II using a panel including CD45RO, CCR7, CD25, CD127, CD95 and CD27. All sorted populations exceeded 98% purity. PBMCs were isolated right away by Lymphoprep density gradient centrifugation and were stained directly, without culture. Samples were stained and sorted in pairs, with one healthy donor and one patient per experiment, so that batch effects were minimized. The entire amount of isolated RNA was reverse transcribed using the High Capacity cDNA Reverse Transcription Kit, so the sequenced TCRB transcripts were expressed ones. Deep immunoSEQ sequencing was applied to naive, central memory and regulatory T cell samples, giving an average of about 3.6 million total reads per sample. After sorted cells were lysed in RLT buffer, RNA was extracted with DNase-treated RNeasy Micro or Mini kits, with the choice depending on cell number. Each cell subset was processed on its own to prevent cross-contamination, while patient and healthy donor samples were processed together. TCRB sequences were amplified from cDNA with the immunoSEQ multiplex PCR, producing 87-bp fragments spanning the CDR3 region. Amplicons were sequenced on the Illumina HiSeq platform. Regarding the original processing steps: PCR bias was computationally corrected using synthetic template baselines, reads within Hamming distance 2 were collapsed, and singletons that could not be merged were discarded. By aligning reads against IMGT, V, D and J genes, CDR3 length, and insertions or deletions at six rearrangement sites were assigned. Within each subset, clonotype counts were normalized to sorted cell number, and only after that were true diversity and Gini coefficients computed with the tcR R package. Repertoire sharing was quantified using the overlap coefficient calculated on TCRB nucleotide sequences. In TCRdb, the immuneACCESS table is reduced to in-frame sequences with V and J assigned. These tables do not hold every clone; where another copy was compared, an unresolved V gene accounts for under half, and the others remain unexplained. V and J calls and clone size are as listed in that table; D and trimming were resolved from the DNA. The sample records around 130,000 clones, 7.5% to 9.5% of which are singletons. The top ten constitute roughly 0.75% of the sample.

The chain links TRBV2 with TRBJ1-2; TRBD1 matches 7 bases in the middle. The receptor comes from a young man with type 1 diabetes. Sequences were obtained from central memory CD4+ T cells from blood. The CDR3 loop reads CASSTTGAGYTF. The DNA sequence is given as TGTGCCAGCAGTACTACAGGGGCCGGCTACACCTTC.